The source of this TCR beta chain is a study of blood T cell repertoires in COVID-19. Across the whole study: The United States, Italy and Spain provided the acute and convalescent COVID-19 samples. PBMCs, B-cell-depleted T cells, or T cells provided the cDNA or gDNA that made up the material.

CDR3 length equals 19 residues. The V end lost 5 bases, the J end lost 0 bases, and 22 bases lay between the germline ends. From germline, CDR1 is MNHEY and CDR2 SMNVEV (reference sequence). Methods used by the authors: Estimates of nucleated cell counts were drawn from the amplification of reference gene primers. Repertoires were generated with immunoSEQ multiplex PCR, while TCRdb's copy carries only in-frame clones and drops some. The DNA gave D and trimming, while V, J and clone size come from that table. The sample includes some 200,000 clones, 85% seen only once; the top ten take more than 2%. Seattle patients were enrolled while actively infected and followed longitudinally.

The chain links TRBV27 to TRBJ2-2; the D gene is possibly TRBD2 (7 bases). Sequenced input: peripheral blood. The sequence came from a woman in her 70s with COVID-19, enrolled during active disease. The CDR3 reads CASSPRPKGGWANTGELFF. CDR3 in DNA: TGTGCCAGCAGTCCTCGACCAAAGGGGGGGTGGGCGAACACCGGGGAGCTGTTTTTT.